This is a list of T cell receptor beta chains from one sample in a study of T-cell memory formation after mild COVID-19. Using its own MiXCR run on the 5' RACE reads, TCRdb lists one record per CDR3 protein. Among 350,000 to 400,000 distinct CDR3 sequences, 21% were seen once, and the ten largest hold roughly an eighth. Material: PBMCs or a T cell subset sorted from them (not recorded which). The receptors were gathered from an adult woman who had mild COVID-19 (a few samples of this study predate the infection). Cell type and time point are not known. The CDR3 runs from the conserved cysteine through the conserved F or W. A D gene is named only where the DNA matches it firmly. Clone size is not always given. Where it is, it says once, few, many or a class for expanded clones.

V gene	clone size	J gene	D gene	CDR3 protein	CDR3 DNA
TRBV7-9	few	TRBJ1-1	-	CASSPPRRTEAFF	TGTGCCAGCAGCCCACCCCGCAGGACTGAAGCTTTCTTT
TRBV2	few	TRBJ2-3	TRBD2	CASSSRLAGVADTQYF	TGTGCCAGCAGTAGTCGTCTAGCGGGGGTCGCAGATACGCAGTATTTT
TRBV29-1	-	TRBJ2-7	TRBD1	CSVEGQGASEQYF	TGCAGCGTTGAGGGACAGGGGGCAAGCGAGCAGTACTTC
TRBV12-3/TRBV12-4	many	TRBJ2-7	TRBD2	CASSPIAGDSYEQYF	TGTGCCAGCAGTCCAATAGCGGGGGACTCCTACGAGCAGTACTTC
TRBV29-1	-	TRBJ1-1	-	CSVGSLTEAFF	TGCAGCGTTGGGTCCCTCACTGAAGCTTTCTTT
TRBV3-1	few	TRBJ1-3	-	CASSQAASGNTIYF	TGTGCCAGCAGCCAAGCGGCGTCCGGAAACACCATATATTTT
TRBV20-1	few	TRBJ1-1	-	CSARERGVGGREAFF	TGCAGTGCTAGAGAAAGAGGAGTAGGCGGGAGGGAAGCTTTCTTT
TRBV2	few	TRBJ2-5	-	CASTLDWKETQYF	TGTGCCAGCACCTTAGACTGGAAAGAGACCCAGTACTTC
TRBV27	-	TRBJ2-7	-	CASSLSGLGGEQYF	TGTGCCAGCAGTTTATCTGGTTTAGGGGGCGAGCAGTACTTC
TRBV24-1	few	TRBJ2-3	-	CATRGIGTDTQYF	TGTGCCACCAGGGGCATCGGCACAGATACGCAGTATTTT
TRBV20-1	few	TRBJ1-6	TRBD1	CSAKTGPYYNSPLHF	TGCAGTGCTAAGACAGGGCCCTACTATAATTCACCCCTCCACTTT
TRBV19	few	TRBJ2-1	-	CASSRYETGNEQFF	TGTGCCAGTAGTAGATACGAAACCGGTAATGAGCAGTTCTTC
TRBV7-2	many	TRBJ2-7	TRBD2	CASSLGTSGSYEQYF	TGTGCCAGCAGCTTAGGGACTAGCGGGAGCTACGAGCAGTACTTC
TRBV27	few	TRBJ1-1	TRBD1	CASRTQGKNTEAFF	TGTGCCAGCAGGACACAGGGGAAGAACACTGAAGCTTTCTTT
TRBV4-3	many	TRBJ2-7	-	CASSQVSGVSSYEQYF	TGCGCCAGCAGCCAAGTATCCGGGGTCAGCTCCTACGAGCAGTACTTC
TRBV4-3	-	TRBJ1-5	TRBD1	CASSQDRQGNSPQHF	TGCGCCAGCAGCCAAGATCGACAGGGGAATAGTCCCCAGCATTTT
TRBV20-1	few	TRBJ1-5	-	CSAREVANQPQHF	TGCAGTGCTAGGGAGGTGGCAAATCAGCCCCAGCATTTT
TRBV7-2	few	TRBJ2-1	-	CASRFAAYNEQFF	TGTGCCAGCAGATTCGCTGCCTACAATGAGCAGTTCTTC
TRBV6-6	-	TRBJ1-3	-	CASSLPGSSGNTIYF	TGTGCCAGCAGCCTCCCGGGGAGCTCTGGAAACACCATATATTTT
TRBV19	once	TRBJ2-7	TRBD2	CASSTTLAGENEQYF	TGTGCCAGTAGTACCACACTAGCGGGAGAGAACGAGCAGTACTTC
TRBV7-2	-	TRBJ1-5	-	CASSLDYRSNQPQHF	TGTGCCAGCAGCTTAGATTACAGATCCAATCAGCCCCAGCATTTT
TRBV6-2/TRBV6-3	-	TRBJ2-7	TRBD2	CASVVAGSSYEQYF	TGTGCCAGCGTTGTAGCGGGGAGCTCCTACGAGCAGTACTTC
TRBV5-5	-	TRBJ2-1	-	CASSLVLGGSYNEQFF	TGTGCCAGCAGCTTGGTTTTGGGGGGCTCCTACAATGAGCAGTTCTTC
TRBV27	few	TRBJ2-7	TRBD2	CASSLLGAGDSSYEQYF	TGTGCCAGCAGTTTATTGGGAGCGGGAGACAGCTCCTACGAGCAGTACTTC
TRBV3-1	few	TRBJ1-2	-	CASSQASVQSYGYTF	TGTGCCAGCAGCCAAGCGTCGGTCCAGAGCTATGGCTACACCTTC
TRBV3-1	few	TRBJ2-3	-	CASSQGGNTDTQYF	TGTGCCAGCAGCCAAGGGGGGAACACAGATACGCAGTATTTT
TRBV7-6	few	TRBJ2-2	-	CASSLLRRLAGELFF	TGTGCCAGCAGCTTACTAAGGCGCCTGGCCGGGGAGCTGTTTTTT
TRBV29-1	-	TRBJ2-7	-	CSVTRAGAPYEQYF	TGCAGCGTCACCCGGGCCGGGGCCCCCTACGAGCAGTACTTC
TRBV20-1	-	TRBJ2-3	-	CSARLIYGRGNTDTQYF	TGCAGTGCTAGACTTATCTATGGACGGGGAAACACAGATACGCAGTATTTT
TRBV7-3	-	TRBJ2-3	-	CASSFSMTDTQYF	TGTGCCAGCAGCTTCTCCATGACAGATACGCAGTATTTT
TRBV11-2	-	TRBJ2-5	TRBD2	CASSWSLAGGPETQYF	TGTGCCAGCAGCTGGTCGCTAGCGGGGGGGCCGGAGACCCAGTACTTC
TRBV6-5	once	TRBJ2-7	-	CASSYLSPGPSYEQYF	TGTGCCAGCAGTTACTTGAGTCCGGGACCCTCCTACGAGCAGTACTTC
TRBV7-9	many	TRBJ2-7	TRBD1	CASSIRDRSYEQYF	TGTGCCAGCAGCATCCGGGACAGATCCTACGAGCAGTACTTC
TRBV6-1	few	TRBJ1-5	-	CATDRKAIKPQHF	TGTGCCACCGACAGGAAAGCAATCAAGCCCCAGCATTTT
TRBV9	-	TRBJ2-7	-	CASNRAADYEQYF	TGTGCCAGCAACCGAGCCGCGGACTACGAGCAGTACTTC
TRBV11-3	-	TRBJ2-3	TRBD2	CASSFFSGGADADTQYF	TGTGCCAGCAGCTTCTTTAGCGGGGGGGCCGACGCAGATACGCAGTATTTT
TRBV24-1	few	TRBJ2-2	-	CATSDFLPRAGATGELFF	TGTGCCACCAGTGATTTTTTGCCCAGGGCGGGGGCCACCGGGGAGCTGTTTTTT
TRBV4-3	few	TRBJ2-3	-	CASSQAGHTDTQYF	TGCGCCAGCAGCCAAGCGGGGCACACAGATACGCAGTATTTT
TRBV4-2	few	TRBJ2-1	-	CASSQDVQGTYNEQFF	TGTGCCAGCAGCCAAGATGTACAGGGTACCTACAATGAGCAGTTCTTC
TRBV18	few	TRBJ2-5	-	CASSPPVIETQYF	TGTGCCAGCTCACCACCCGTAATAGAGACCCAGTACTTC
TRBV7-9	-	TRBJ2-2	TRBD2	CASSPFAGDHTGELFF	TGTGCCAGCAGCCCCTTCGCGGGAGACCACACCGGGGAGCTGTTTTTT
TRBV7-9	many	TRBJ2-1	-	CASSDGLVAYNEQFF	TGTGCCAGCAGCGATGGTCTGGTGGCCTACAATGAGCAGTTCTTC
TRBV7-9	few	TRBJ2-7	TRBD1	CASSGQGHEQYF	TGTGCCAGCAGCGGACAGGGCCACGAGCAGTACTTC
TRBV9	-	TRBJ2-7	TRBD2	CASSVGGSGFIYEQYF	TGTGCCAGCAGCGTAGGAGGTAGCGGGTTCATCTACGAGCAGTACTTC
TRBV9	-	TRBJ2-7	-	CASSVAVGAYEQYF	TGTGCCAGCAGCGTAGCTGTGGGGGCGTACGAGCAGTACTTC
TRBV7-9	-	TRBJ2-7	TRBD1	CASSLVGTGLYEQYF	TGTGCCAGCAGCTTAGTAGGGACAGGCCTCTACGAGCAGTACTTC
TRBV5-1	many	TRBJ2-4	-	CASSLAEAKNIQYF	TGCGCCAGCAGCTTGGCCGAGGCCAAAAACATTCAGTACTTC
TRBV5-1	-	TRBJ2-5	-	CASSLGQGPMETQYF	TGCGCCAGCAGCTTGGGCCAGGGGCCCATGGAGACCCAGTACTTC
TRBV20-1	-	TRBJ2-7	TRBD2	CSAYPDPSGKPPYEQYF	TGCAGTGCGTACCCGGATCCTAGCGGGAAGCCCCCCTACGAGCAGTACTTC
TRBV7-2	-	TRBJ2-1	TRBD2	CASSLGGRAKVEQFF	TGTGCCAGCAGCTTAGGCGGGAGGGCCAAGGTTGAGCAGTTCTTC
TRBV9	-	TRBJ1-1	-	CASSSGRAANEAFF	TGTGCCAGCAGTAGTGGACGGGCCGCAAATGAAGCTTTCTTT
TRBV3-1	-	TRBJ1-1	-	CASSQGTANTEAFF	TGTGCCAGCAGCCAAGGGACAGCTAACACTGAAGCTTTCTTT
TRBV3-1	-	TRBJ2-3	TRBD2	CASSRGTNTDTQYF	TGTGCCAGCAGTCGCGGGACTAACACAGATACGCAGTATTTT